The clone carrying this T cell receptor beta chain has ten or more counts. These data come from a study of HIV-infected patients and healthy controls. No cell fractionation was done, so the repertoire covers all unsorted peripheral blood T cells. Alpha and beta constant-region primers primed reverse transcription of about 500 ng RNA. Alpha and beta chain libraries were made separately by chain-specific third strand synthesis with multiplexing indices. One entry per CDR3 protein, called by TCRdb with MiXCR from the 5' RACE reads. This sample has more than 15,000 distinct CDR3 sequences, with more than 10% found just once. Germline V lookup: CDR1 SQVTM, CDR2 ANQGSEA. Trimming removed 4 bases at V and 0 bases at J, with 12 bases between. This CDR3 is 14 amino acids long.

This TCR was recovered from an adult in good health. V and J are TRBV29-1 and TRBJ1-1; D is ambiguous. Sequencing was performed on blood. CDR3 nucleotides: TGCAGCGTTGTCGGCCGGGCAGTGAACACTGAAGCTTTCTTT. It codes for CSVVGRAVNTEAFF.